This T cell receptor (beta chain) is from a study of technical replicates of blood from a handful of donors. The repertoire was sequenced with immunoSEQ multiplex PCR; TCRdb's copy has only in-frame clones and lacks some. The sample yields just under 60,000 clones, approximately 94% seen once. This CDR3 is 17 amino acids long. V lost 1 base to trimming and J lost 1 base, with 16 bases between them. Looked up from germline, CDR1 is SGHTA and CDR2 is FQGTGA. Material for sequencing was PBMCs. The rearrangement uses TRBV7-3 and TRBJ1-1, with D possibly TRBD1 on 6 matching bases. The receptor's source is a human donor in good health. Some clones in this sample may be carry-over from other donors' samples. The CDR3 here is CASSLKVWTDWNTEAFF. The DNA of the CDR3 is TGTGCCAGCAGCTTAAAAGTCTGGACAGATTGGAACACTGAAGCTTTCTTT.